These 26 T cell receptor beta chains were all obtained from the same sample, sequenced in a study of PD-1 blockade in classical Hodgkin lymphoma. Sample time point: cycle 4 day 1 (C4D1), after around six weeks of nivolumab. Following autologous stem cell transplantation, relapse occurred in every patient, and exposure to brentuximab vedotin varied. Libraries were prepared by immunoSEQ multiplex PCR; TCRdb keeps only in-frame clonotypes and omits some of them. The table lists about 93,000 clones, around 78% of them singletons. Material: peripheral blood mononuclear cells (PBMCs), obtained before the fourth cycle of nivolumab. All receptors come from a human donor with classical Hodgkin lymphoma.

V is TRBV5-6 and J is TRBJ2-5; D not resolved. The CDR3 is made up of 11 amino acids. The germline CDR1 and CDR2 sequences are SGHDT and YYEEEE. V dropped 0 bases and J dropped 3 bases, with 0 bases sitting between them. For the CDR3, the DNA is TGTGCCAGCAGCTTGGAAGAGACCCAGTACTTC. This translates into CASSLEETQYF.

V and J are TRBV19 and TRBJ1-6; D gene ambiguous. Germline CDR1 is LNHDA and CDR2 is SQIVND (reference sequence). V was cut by 2 bases and J by 5 bases, with 16 bases left in between. The CDR3 has 17 amino acids. CDR3 sequence (DNA): TGTGCCAGTAGTATAATAGTAGGGTCGGAAGATAATTCACCCCTCCACTTT. This codes for CASSIIVGSEDNSPLHF.

This clone showed up many times. This rearrangement joins TRBV21-1 to TRBJ1-2. TRBV21-1 is marked as a pseudogene. The length of the CDR3 is 14 residues. The CDR3, as DNA: TGTGCCAGCACCTACGGGGGATATTTCTATGGCTACACCTTC. Its protein is CASTYGGYFYGYTF.

V usage is TRBV5-1 and J usage is TRBJ2-3, with TRBD1 matching over 7 bases. The V and J ends lost 1 base and 5 bases, in that order; junction bases with no gene match: 16. The CDR3 is 18 amino acids. CDR1 SGHRS and CDR2 YFSETQ come from the germline V gene. In DNA form, the CDR3 reads TGCGCCAGCAGCTTGCGTGGGTTCCTGGGACAGATAATAGATACGCAGTATTTT. Its translation: CASSLRGFLGQIIDTQYF.

The rearrangement joins TRBV7-3 to TRBJ1-6; TRBD1 is a possible D gene (6 bases). CDR3 length equals 15 residues. The V end was cut by 2 bases, the J end by 10 bases, with 15 bases between. From germline, CDR1 is SGHTA and CDR2 FQGTGA. In DNA form, the CDR3 reads TGTGCCAGCAGCTTAGGGAGCGCAGGGGACTCACCCCTCCACTTT. This codes for CASSLGSAGDSPLHF.

V and J are TRBV6-6 and TRBJ2-7, with a weak D call TRBD1 (6 bases). Trimming removed 4 bases from V and 1 base from J, with 14 bases in between. Germline-derived CDR1 and CDR2 are MNHNY and SVGAGI (reference sequence). This CDR3 comprises 15 residues. The CDR3 is CASSSLTGKSYEQYF. CDR3 coding DNA: TGTGCCAGCAGTTCTTTGACAGGAAAATCCTACGAGCAGTACTTC.

The genes are TRBV7-6 and TRBJ1-5; D ambiguous. The germline V gene encodes CDR1 SGHVS and CDR2 FNYEAQ. Trimming removed 2 bases from V and 0 bases from J, with 11 bases in between. The CDR3 loop spans 16 amino acids. This CDR3 is CASSLLGGYSNQPQHF. As DNA, the CDR3 is TGTGCCAGCAGCTTACTCGGAGGGTATAGCAATCAGCCCCAGCATTTT.

There are a few counts of this clone. The rearrangement uses TRBV5-4 and TRBJ1-5; D remains unclear. The CDR3 contains 13 residues. Trimming shortened V by 2 bases and J by 0 bases, and 3 bases separated the two germline ends. The germline gives CDR1 SGHNT, CDR2 YYREEE (reference sequence). The CDR3 spells CASSFDSNQPQHF. The CDR3 coding sequence is TGTGCCAGCAGCTTTGATAGCAATCAGCCCCAGCATTTT.

J is TRBJ2-7 and V is TRBV29-1; D unresolved. Germline assignment: CDR1 SQVTM and CDR2 ANQGSEA. The CDR3 runs to 12 residues. The V end lost 4 bases, the J end lost 6 bases, and 13 bases lay between the germline ends. CDR3 nucleotide sequence: TGCAGCGTTGCGGACCGGGCCTCCGAGCAGTACTTC. Amino acids: CSVADRASEQYF.

The chain is built from TRBV4-2 and TRBJ2-1, with 7 nucleotides matching TRBD1. The length of the CDR3 is 16 residues. J lost 0 bases, V lost 4 bases, and 6 bases had no gene match. Germline V gene data show CDR1 as LGHNA and CDR2 as YNFKEQ. The CDR3 bases are TGTGCCAGCAGCCCTGATGCAGGGGGCTCCTACAATGAGCAGTTCTTC. It translates to CASSPDAGGSYNEQFF.

A note on this clone: This sample includes further DNA sequences coding for the same CDR3. The chain combines TRBV19 with TRBJ1-5; 7 bases are shared with TRBD1. This CDR3 comprises 13 residues. CDR1 and CDR2 (germline): LNHDA, SQIVND (reference sequence). The ends lost 4 bases at V and 5 bases at J; junction bases unmatched: 2. The CDR3 spells CASSKDRDQPQHF. The CDR3, as DNA: TGTGCCAGTAGTAAAGACAGGGATCAGCCCCAGCATTTT. Full variable domain (outside the CDR3, taken from reference TRBV19 and TRBJ1-5): DGGITQSPKYLFRKEGQNVTLSCEQNLNHDAMYWYRQDPGQGLRLIYYSQIVNDFQKGDIAEGYSVSREKKESFPLTVTSAQKNPTAFYLCASSKDRDQPQHFGDGTRLSIL.

The V call is TRBV6-5, the J call TRBJ1-2; D might be TRBD1 (6 bases). This CDR3 is 14 amino acids long. Per germline, CDR1 MNHEY and CDR2 SVGAGI. V lost 6 bases, J lost 3 bases, and 14 bases lay in between. The CDR3 coding sequence is TGTGCCAGCAGCACGACGGGGGGCGACTATGGCTACACCTTC. This translates into CASSTTGGDYGYTF.

The chain is built from TRBV6-5 and TRBJ1-3, with TRBD1 matching over 10 bases. Germline CDR1 reads MNHEY; CDR2 reads SVGAGI. J was trimmed by 6 bases and V by 7 bases; bases with no gene match: 9. This CDR3 has 15 residues. CDR3: CASIPRTGGLNTIYF. The CDR3 DNA sequence: TGTGCCAGCATTCCGCGGACAGGGGGATTAAACACCATATATTTT.

This clone was picked up one time. The rearrangement joins TRBV29-1 to TRBJ2-3, with D perhaps matching TRBD2 (6 bases). This CDR3 is 14 amino acids long. V was pared by 5 bases and J by 0 bases, with 12 bases between. Germline-derived CDR1 and CDR2 are SQVTM and ANQGSEA. CDR3 bases: TGCAGCGTTCGGCCGGGGGTGAGCACAGATACGCAGTATTTT. It is translated as CSVRPGVSTDTQYF.

This sequence joins TRBV7-9 and TRBJ2-5; TRBD1 matches at 8 bases. V lost 2 bases and J lost 6; bases outside the gene matches: 8. The CDR3 is 15 amino acids. Germline assignment: CDR1 SEHNR and CDR2 FQNEAQ (reference sequence). The DNA for the CDR3 is TGTGCCAGCAGCTTATTGGCAGGGGGCCGGCAGACCCAGTACTTC. Protein: CASSLLAGGRQTQYF.

V is TRBV5-1 and J is TRBJ2-7, with 9 bases lining up with TRBD2. Trimming removed 0 bases from V and 11 bases from J; junction bases left unmatched: 6. The CDR3 has 13 residues. The germline CDR1 and CDR2 sequences are SGHRS and YFSETQ. The CDR3 nucleotides read TGCGCCAGCAGCTTGGATAGCGGGAGTTCAGAGTACTTC. This encodes CASSLDSGSSEYF.

This clone has only a few counts. The chain has TRBV7-2 and TRBJ1-2, with 7 bases lining up with TRBD1. Germline lookup yields CDR1 SGHTA and CDR2 FQGNSA. CDR3 size: 12 residues. V lost 9 bases and J lost 6; bases outside the gene matches: 7. CDR3 protein: CASTDREDGYTF. As DNA, the CDR3 is TGTGCCAGTACCGACAGGGAGGATGGCTACACCTTC.

Notes on this clone: Other DNA sequences in this specimen translate into the identical CDR3. The genes are TRBV4-1 and TRBJ2-3; D gene uncertain. Germline V gives CDR1 MGHRA, CDR2 YSYEKL. There are 14 residues in the CDR3. V was clipped by 1 base and J by 0 bases, with 5 bases between them. CDR3 sequence: CASSQVGSTDTQYF. For the CDR3, the DNA is TGCGCCAGCAGCCAAGTGGGCAGCACAGATACGCAGTATTTT.

This chain uses TRBV27 with TRBJ2-7; weak D call: TRBD2 (5 bases). The V and J ends lost 5 bases and 0 bases respectively, with 11 bases between them. This CDR3 has 14 residues. Germline values: CDR1 MNHEY, CDR2 SMNVEV (reference sequence). Written as DNA, the CDR3 is TGTGCCAGCAGTCCGGGGATCGTCTCCTACGAGCAGTACTTC. It specifies CASSPGIVSYEQYF.

J is TRBJ1-5 and V is TRBV6-5; 8 bases fit TRBD1. The CDR3 is made up of 15 amino acids. CDR1 MNHEY and CDR2 SVGAGI come from the germline V gene. The ends lost 2 bases at V and 8 bases at J; junction bases unmatched: 8. This CDR3 is CASSYAGTGLEPQHF. The CDR3 region has the DNA TGTGCCAGCAGTTACGCCGGGACAGGATTGGAGCCCCAGCATTTT.

The chain is built from TRBV6-6 and TRBJ1-2; 11 positions match TRBD1. The CDR3 is 14 amino acids. The germline gives CDR1 MNHNY, CDR2 SVGAGI (reference sequence). Trimming took 2 bases from V and 4 from J; bases not matched to a gene: 0. For the CDR3, the DNA is TGTGCCAGCAGTTACGGACAGGGGGCCTATGGCTACACCTTC. Its translation: CASSYGQGAYGYTF.

The V gene is TRBV13, the J gene TRBJ2-1; D is uncertain. Trimming left V 5 bases short and J 0 bases short, with 11 bases between. The CDR3 has 15 amino acids. In germline, CDR1 is PRHDT, CDR2 FYEKMQ (reference sequence). The CDR3 here is CASSQDWSSYNEQFF. For the CDR3, the DNA is TGTGCCAGCAGCCAAGACTGGAGCTCCTACAATGAGCAGTTCTTC.

The table lists this clone with a count of one. The V and J genes are TRBV7-8 and TRBJ2-5; D ambiguous. The CDR3 is 13 amino acids. V lost 5 bases, J lost 5 bases, and 12 bases lay in between. Germline CDR1 is SGHVS and CDR2 is FQNEAQ. This chain's CDR3 is CASSGTNKETQYF. In DNA, the CDR3 is TGTGCCAGCAGCGGAACTAATAAGGAGACCCAGTACTTC.

V is TRBV7-2 and J is TRBJ1-3; the D is unclear. Germline values: CDR1 SGHTA, CDR2 FQGNSA. The CDR3 has 13 amino acids. Trimming shortened V by 4 bases and J by 4 bases, and 8 bases separated the two germline ends. The CDR3 here is CASSSHLGNTIYF. Here the CDR3 DNA reads TGTGCCAGCAGCTCTCATCTGGGAAACACCATATATTTT.

This rearrangement joins TRBV7-9 to TRBJ1-4, with 9 bases matching TRBD1. Germline-derived CDR1 and CDR2 are SEHNR and FQNEAQ (reference sequence). CDR3 size: 14 residues. V was clipped by 5 bases and J by 8 bases; unmatched bases: 6. DNA of the CDR3: TGTGCCAGCAGCCCCGGGACAGGGCCAGAAAAACTGTTTTTT. Protein product: CASSPGTGPEKLFF.

The chain joins TRBV4-2 to TRBJ2-3; 7 nucleotides agree with TRBD2. CDR3 size: 16 residues. Per germline, CDR1 LGHNA and CDR2 YNFKEQ. Losses at the gene ends were 0 bases for V and 0 bases for J; bases not matched to a gene: 3. CDR3 in DNA: TGTGCCAGCAGCCAAGATAAGCGGGGAAGCACAGATACGCAGTATTTT. This translates into CASSQDKRGSTDTQYF.